Following are 10 T cell receptor beta chains from one sample sequenced in a study of PD-L1 blockade in urothelial cancer. The time point here: pretreatment peripheral blood. Data came from immunoSEQ multiplex PCR; TCRdb stores just in-frame clones and leaves some out. The data contain more than 55,000 clones, approximately 80% of them seen just once; the ten biggest clones take up 1.5% to 2%. The sequences come from PBMCs, collected around atezolizumab (anti-PD-L1) treatment. These receptors came from a man in his 70s with urothelial cancer.

J is TRBJ2-1 and V is TRBV29-1; the match to TRBD1 covers 7 bases. Trimming cost V 4 bases and J 8 bases; bases outside gene matches: 5. The CDR3 is made up of 12 amino acids. Germline CDR1 and CDR2: SQVTM and ANQGSEA. In DNA, the CDR3 is TGCAGCGTTGGACAGGGATTTGATGAGCAGTTCTTC. It encodes CSVGQGFDEQFF.

This clone was counted once. V and J are TRBV11-2 and TRBJ2-3, with a tentative D call TRBD2 (5 bases). Trimming removed 3 bases from V and 8 bases from J, with 12 bases in between. The CDR3 is made up of 13 amino acids. Germline V lookup: CDR1 SGHAT, CDR2 FQNNGV. The CDR3 region is CASSLGARGTQYF. CDR3 coding DNA: TGTGCCAGCAGCTTGGGAGCCCGTGGTACGCAGTATTTT.

In its sample, this clone was seen a few times. The CDR3 spells CASSQDGGQGDEWSSEQYF. As DNA, the CDR3 is TGCGCCAGCAGCCAAGATGGGGGCCAGGGGGACGAGTGGTCGAGCGAGCAGTACTTC. The chain uses TRBV4-3 and TRBJ2-7, with 7 bases lining up with TRBD1. The CDR3 contains 19 residues. Germline lookup yields CDR1 LGHNA and CDR2 YSLEER. The V segment lost 0 bases and the J segment 6 bases; nucleotides outside the gene matches: 20.

Notes on this clone: Other DNA variants within this sample encode the same CDR3. J is TRBJ1-5 and V is TRBV6-5; 8 nucleotides align to TRBD1. The germline V gene encodes CDR1 MNHEY and CDR2 SVGAGI. J gave up 4 bases and V 2 bases, and 1 base lay outside the gene matches. This CDR3 has 14 residues. For the CDR3, the DNA is TGTGCCAGCAGTTACCGACAGGGGAATCAGCCCCAGCATTTT. This sequence encodes CASSYRQGNQPQHF.

This clone appeared a single time. The V gene is TRBV6-6, the J gene TRBJ2-1; 8 bases align to TRBD2. V shed 7 bases and J 7 bases; nucleotides not matched to a gene: 6. Looked up from germline, CDR1 is MNHNY and CDR2 is SVGAGI (reference sequence). The CDR3 is 13 amino acids. CDR3 amino acids: CASMREVGNEQFF. The CDR3 DNA sequence: TGTGCCAGCATGCGGGAGGTGGGGAATGAGCAGTTCTTC.

This clone was recorded only once. V is TRBV6-4 and J is TRBJ2-5, with 8 bases lining up with TRBD2. Looked up from germline, CDR1 is MRHNA and CDR2 is SNTAGT. There are 18 residues in the CDR3. J was trimmed by 5 bases and V by 6 bases; bases with no gene match: 20. The CDR3 loop is CASSANPSGSGRDETQYF. In DNA form, the CDR3 reads TGTGCCAGCAGCGCTAACCCCTCAGGGAGCGGGAGAGACGAGACCCAGTACTTC.

The rearrangement joins TRBV18 to TRBJ1-1; TRBD1 is a possible D gene (5 bases). The CDR3 consists of 16 residues. The V end was cut by 3 bases, the J end by 0 bases, with 14 bases between. In germline, CDR1 is KGHSH, CDR2 LQKENI. The CDR3 DNA sequence: TGTGCCAGCTCACCTACCTATGACAGTATGAACACTGAAGCTTTCTTT. This gives the protein CASSPTYDSMNTEAFF.

V usage is TRBV11-3 and J usage is TRBJ1-1, with D uncertain. V was trimmed by 3 bases and J by 0 bases, leaving 8 bases between them. Per germline, CDR1 SGHNT and CDR2 YENEEA. The CDR3 runs 14 residues. CDR3 sequence reads: CASSLRGMNTEAFF. The CDR3 DNA follows: TGTGCCAGCAGCTTGAGAGGCATGAACACTGAAGCTTTCTTT. Using reference TRBV11-3 and TRBJ1-1 for the parts outside the CDR3, the full variable domain is EAGVVQSPRYKIIEKKQPVAFWCNPISGHNTLYWYLQNLGQGPELLIRYENEEAVDDSQLPKDRFSAERLKGVDSTLKIQPAELGDSAVYLCASSLRGMNTEAFFGQGTRLTVV.

This clone has a handful of counts. The chain recombines TRBV9 with TRBJ2-1; weak D call: TRBD1 (5 bases). The CDR3 runs to 14 residues. Trimming left V 8 bases short and J 9 bases short, with 21 bases between. The germline V gene has CDR1 SGDLS and CDR2 YYNGEE. The CDR3 coding sequence is TGTGCCAGTTCCTTAGGGGTGGGCTCAGGTGAGCAGTTCTTC. Translated: CASSLGVGSGEQFF.

This chain links TRBV4-3 with TRBJ2-7, with D tentatively TRBD1 (6 bases). V lost 3 bases and J lost 2, with 20 bases in between. This CDR3 contains 17 residues. CDR1 LGHNA and CDR2 YSLEER come from the germline V gene. CDR3 DNA: TGCGCCAGCAGCCATGCGGTCCTTCAGGCAGGGGCCTACGAGCAGTACTTC. It is translated as CASSHAVLQAGAYEQYF.